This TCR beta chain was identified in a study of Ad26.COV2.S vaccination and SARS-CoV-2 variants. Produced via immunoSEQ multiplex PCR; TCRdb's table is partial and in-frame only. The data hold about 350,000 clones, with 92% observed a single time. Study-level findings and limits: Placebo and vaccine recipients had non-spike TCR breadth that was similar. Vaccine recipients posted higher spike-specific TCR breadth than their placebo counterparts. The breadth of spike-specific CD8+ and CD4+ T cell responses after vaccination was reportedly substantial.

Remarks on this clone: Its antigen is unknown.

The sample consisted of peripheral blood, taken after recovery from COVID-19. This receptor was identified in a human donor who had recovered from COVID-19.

This chain's CDR3 is CASSLGPRTDYNEQFF. In DNA form, the CDR3 reads TGCGCCAGCAGCTTGGGCCCTCGGACAGACTACAATGAGCAGTTCTTC. The chain has TRBV5-1 and TRBJ2-1; D is perhaps TRBD1 (6 bases). Germline assignment: CDR1 SGHRS and CDR2 YFSETQ. This CDR3 comprises 16 residues. The ends were cut back, 0 bases at V and 3 bases at J, with 13 bases in the middle.